The 30 T cell receptor beta chains listed next were all sequenced from one sample in a study of cytomegalovirus exposure and HLA in healthy donors. Assay: immunoSEQ multiplex PCR; the TCRdb copy retains only in-frame clones and omits some. This table has about 220,000 clones, 80% to 95% appearing once. Specimen: PBMCs. The source is a woman between 18 and 29 years old in good health and CMV-seronegative.

This clone was found once. The V and J genes are TRBV4-2 and TRBJ1-1; TRBD1 might be the D (5 bases). Germline CDR1 is LGHNA and CDR2 is YNFKEQ. The V end was cut by 3 bases, the J end by 6 bases, with 11 bases between. The CDR3 contains 13 residues. The CDR3 DNA reads as TGTGCCAGCAGCCAGGGGGGGAATTCTGAAGCTTTCTTT. It translates to CASSQGGNSEAFF.

The gene calls are TRBV5-1 and TRBJ2-1; 12 bases are shared with TRBD2. J was trimmed by 8 bases and V by 3 bases; bases with no gene match: 6. The CDR3 is 15 amino acids. Germline CDR1 and CDR2: SGHRS and YFSETQ. The DNA of the CDR3 is TGCGCCAGCAGCTGGGCTAGCGGGAGGGGCGATGAGCAGTTCTTC. This translates into CASSWASGRGDEQFF.

The gene calls are TRBV19 and TRBJ1-1; D remains ambiguous. The CDR3 loop spans 15 amino acids. Deletions cut 3 bases from V and 0 bases from J, with 11 bases between. Germline CDR1 LNHDA, CDR2 SQIVND (reference sequence). The CDR3 region is CASSIGPVMNTEAFF. The CDR3 bases are TGTGCCAGTAGTATTGGGCCGGTTATGAACACTGAAGCTTTCTTT. Full variable domain (outside the CDR3, taken from reference TRBV19 and TRBJ1-1): DGGITQSPKYLFRKEGQNVTLSCEQNLNHDAMYWYRQDPGQGLRLIYYSQIVNDFQKGDIAEGYSVSREKKESFPLTVTSAQKNPTAFYLCASSIGPVMNTEAFFGQGTRLTVV.

CDR3 loop: CASSFREAETQYF. The CDR3 DNA follows: TGTGCCAGCAGCTTCCGGGAGGCGGAGACCCAGTACTTC. V usage is TRBV5-6 and J usage is TRBJ2-5, with TRBD2 identical over 7 bases. Germline V gene sequence: CDR1 SGHDT, CDR2 YYEEEE. This CDR3 comprises 13 residues. The ends lost 2 bases at V and 5 bases at J; junction bases unmatched: 3.

V usage is TRBV5-1 and J usage is TRBJ2-7; 10 bases match TRBD2. The J segment lost 4 bases and the V segment lost 1 base, leaving 17 bases of the junction unmatched. Germline V CDR1 and CDR2: SGHRS, YFSETQ. The CDR3 covers 19 residues. The CDR3 protein is CASSLRRDSSGREVYEQYF. The CDR3, as DNA: TGCGCCAGCAGCTTGCGGCGGGACTCTAGCGGGAGAGAGGTTTACGAGCAGTACTTC.

This chain joins TRBV30 and TRBJ2-1, with a weak D call TRBD2 (6 bases). The CDR3 extends over 13 amino acids. V dropped 7 bases and J dropped 5 bases, with 15 bases sitting between them. Germline CDR1 GTSNPN, CDR2 SVGIG (reference sequence). CDR3 region: CASEGASNNEQFF. The CDR3 region has the DNA TGTGCCTCGGAGGGAGCTTCTAACAATGAGCAGTTCTTC.

DNA for the CDR3: TGTGCCACCAAACAGGAGAACTTGAACACTGAAGCTTTCTTT. Amino acid sequence: CATKQENLNTEAFF. The chain joins TRBV6-1 to TRBJ1-1; a possible D gene is TRBD1 (5 bases). CDR3 length equals 14 residues. Germline lookup yields CDR1 MNHNS and CDR2 SASEGT. Trimming removed 10 bases at V and 0 bases at J, with 15 bases between.

This rearrangement joins TRBV7-2 to TRBJ1-1, with D unclear. Trimming cost V 2 bases and J 0 bases, with 7 bases left between them. Per germline, CDR1 SGHTA and CDR2 FQGNSA. The CDR3 loop spans 14 amino acids. CDR3 bases: TGTGCCAGCAGCTTAAGACTTATGAACACTGAAGCTTTCTTT. Translated, it gives CASSLRLMNTEAFF.

The rearrangement links TRBV6-5 to TRBJ1-5; 7 nucleotides align to TRBD1. Germline CDR1 and CDR2: MNHEY and SVGAGI. Trimming at V came to 5 bases and at J to 2 bases, leaving 6 bases not matched to a gene. CDR3 length: 15 residues. The CDR3 sequence: CASSPQGYGNQPQHF. The CDR3 bases are TGTGCCAGCAGTCCACAGGGGTATGGCAATCAGCCCCAGCATTTT.

V gene TRBV5-1 combines with J gene TRBJ1-3, with TRBD1 matching over 7 bases. V lost 4 bases, J lost 0 bases, and 4 bases stayed unmatched. This CDR3 has 15 amino acids. CDR1 is SGHRS, CDR2 YFSETQ, per germline. The CDR3 loop reads CASSTDRASGNTIYF. In nucleotides, the CDR3 is TGCGCCAGCAGCACCGACAGGGCCTCTGGAAACACCATATATTTT. The full variable domain, rest sourced from reference TRBV5-1 and TRBJ1-3, is KAGVTQTPRYLIKTRGQQVTLSCSPISGHRSVSWYQQTPGQGLQFLFEYFSETQRNKGNFPGRFSGRQFSNSRSEMNVSTLELGDSALYLCASSTDRASGNTIYFGEGSWLTVV.

This clone was detected only once. The V gene is TRBV6-1, the J gene TRBJ1-2; a possible D gene is TRBD1 (5 bases). Germline V lookup: CDR1 MNHNS, CDR2 SASEGT. Trimming cost V 2 bases and J 7 bases, with 14 bases left between them. The CDR3 has 14 amino acids. The DNA for the CDR3 is TGTGCCAGCAGTGAATGGGGGGAGATCCCTGGCTACACCTTC. Translated: CASSEWGEIPGYTF.

The chain carries TRBV9 and TRBJ2-2; 10 bases line up with TRBD1. CDR1 SGDLS and CDR2 YYNGEE come from the germline V gene. This CDR3 comprises 18 residues. J lost 6 bases, V lost 0 bases, and 11 bases had no gene match. The CDR3 DNA sequence: TGTGCCAGCAGCGTAGAGGGGATGGGACAGGGGTTAGCCGGGGAGCTGTTTTTT. Protein product: CASSVEGMGQGLAGELFF.

The chain has TRBV6-1 and TRBJ2-7; 7 bases fit TRBD1. This CDR3 region has 14 residues. Trimming removed 2 bases from V and 1 base from J; junction bases left unmatched: 2. Germline CDR1 and CDR2: MNHNS and SASEGT. The CDR3, as DNA: TGTGCCAGCAGTGAATGGGACAGTTCCTACGAGCAGTACTTC. Amino acid sequence: CASSEWDSSYEQYF.

The chain carries TRBV6-5 and TRBJ2-7; 13 nucleotides align to TRBD2. The CDR3 has 15 residues. Germline lookup yields CDR1 MNHEY and CDR2 SVGAGI. After removal of 5 bases from V and 3 bases from J, the junction contained 4 bases not matched to a gene. The CDR3 protein is CASSPGLAGRYEQYF. The CDR3 nucleotides read TGTGCCAGCAGTCCGGGACTAGCGGGACGCTACGAGCAGTACTTC.

Note on this clone: Different DNA sequences within this sample yield the same CDR3. V usage is TRBV5-1 and J usage is TRBJ1-3; D call uncertain. Germline-derived CDR1 and CDR2 are SGHRS and YFSETQ. V was clipped by 0 bases and J by 4 bases, with 8 bases between them. This CDR3 contains 14 residues. This CDR3 reads CASSLAGSGNTIYF. CDR3 DNA: TGCGCCAGCAGCTTGGCTGGCTCCGGAAACACCATATATTTT.

This clone was picked up a small number of times. The chain recombines TRBV27 with TRBJ1-5; 7 nucleotides match TRBD1. The trim removed 4 bases at V and 3 bases at J, leaving 3 bases unmatched. Germline values: CDR1 MNHEY, CDR2 SMNVEV (reference sequence). This CDR3 contains 14 residues. The CDR3 reads CASSSQGINQPQHF. The CDR3, as DNA: TGTGCCAGCAGTTCACAGGGGATCAATCAGCCCCAGCATTTT.

The rearrangement links TRBV2 to TRBJ1-1, with D uncertain. The length of the CDR3 is 12 residues. Trimming removed 2 bases from V and 11 bases from J, with 12 bases in between. Per the germline V gene, CDR1 is SNHLY and CDR2 is FYNNEI. The chain's CDR3 is CASSEIAVRAFF. Here the CDR3 DNA reads TGTGCCAGCAGTGAAATTGCAGTGCGGGCTTTCTTT.

This clone is a singleton in its sample. V is TRBV20-1 and J is TRBJ2-3; no clear D gene. There are 11 residues in the CDR3. Per germline, CDR1 DFQATT and CDR2 SNEGSKA (reference sequence). V shed 3 bases and J shed 3 bases, with 4 bases lying between them. CDR3 coding DNA: TGCAGTGCTAGGCAGACAGATACGCAGTATTTT. It translates to CSARQTDTQYF.

V is TRBV18 and J is TRBJ2-7; weak D call: TRBD1 (6 bases). V lost 2 bases and J lost 0, with 11 bases in between. CDR1 is KGHSH, CDR2 LQKENI, per germline. The CDR3 has 15 amino acids. CDR3 in amino acids: CASSPRQAPSYEQYF. CDR3 DNA: TGTGCCAGCTCACCAAGACAGGCTCCCTCCTACGAGCAGTACTTC.

The chain carries TRBV5-5 and TRBJ1-6; D ambiguous. The germline V gene encodes CDR1 SGHKS and CDR2 YYEKEE (reference sequence). The CDR3 runs 15 residues. Trimming took 3 bases from V and 4 from J, leaving 11 bases between them. CDR3 bases: TGTGCCAGCAGCTCGGAGCGGGCGTATAATTCACCCCTCCACTTT. Protein: CASSSERAYNSPLHF. Drawing the rest from reference TRBV5-5 and TRBJ1-6, the complete variable domain is DAGVTQSPTHLIKTRGQQVTLRCSPISGHKSVSWYQQVLGQGPQFIFQYYEKEERGRGNFPDRFSARQFPNYSSELNVNALLLGDSALYLCASSSERAYNSPLHFGNGTRLTVT.

The chain employs TRBV7-6 and TRBJ2-7, with D perhaps matching TRBD2 (6 bases). The CDR3 runs 13 residues. From germline, CDR1 is SGHVS and CDR2 FNYEAQ. Trimming cost V 5 bases and J 3 bases, with 11 bases left between them. CDR3 loop: CASSPAGSYEQYF. The DNA for the CDR3 is TGTGCCAGCAGCCCCGCCGGGAGCTACGAGCAGTACTTC.

The chain carries TRBV29-1 and TRBJ2-4; D is perhaps TRBD2 (5 bases). Germline values: CDR1 SQVTM, CDR2 ANQGSEA. This CDR3 has 13 residues. The V and J ends lost 6 bases and 2 bases respectively, with 11 bases between them. CDR3: CSVADLTKNIQYF. Written as DNA, the CDR3 is TGCAGCGTCGCGGACTTGACCAAAAACATTCAGTACTTC.

V gene TRBV6-4 combines with J gene TRBJ2-7; TRBD2 agrees at 10 bases. V was clipped by 2 bases and J by 6 bases; unmatched bases: 13. This CDR3 region has 17 residues. Germline V gene data show CDR1 as MRHNA and CDR2 as SNTAGT. The DNA of the CDR3 is TGTGCCAGCAGTGACCCTGGGCTAGCGGGAGTTGGTAGCGAGCAGTACTTC. Its protein is CASSDPGLAGVGSEQYF.

V gene TRBV11-2 combines with J gene TRBJ2-7; no clear D. The ends were cut back, 6 bases at V and 4 bases at J, with 7 bases in the middle. CDR1 SGHAT and CDR2 FQNNGV come from the germline V gene. The CDR3 is 11 amino acids. The CDR3 coding sequence is TGTGCCAGCAGGGCAACATACGAGCAGTACTTC. It specifies CASRATYEQYF. Full variable domain (missing parts from reference TRBV11-2 and TRBJ2-7): EAGVAQSPRYKIIEKRQSVAFWCNPISGHATLYWYQQILGQGPKLLIQFQNNGVVDDSQLPKDRFSAERLKGVDSTLKIQPAKLEDSAVYLCASRATYEQYFGPGTRLTVT.

The chain links TRBV6-1 to TRBJ2-7; 9 bases align to TRBD1. CDR3 length equals 12 residues. The germline CDR1 and CDR2 sequences are MNHNS and SASEGT. V gave up 8 bases and J gave up 12 bases; unmatched junction bases: 11. CDR3 in amino acids: CASSGTGQERYF. The CDR3 DNA follows: TGTGCCAGCTCCGGGACAGGGCAAGAAAGGTACTTC.

This chain connects TRBV6-4 to TRBJ2-3; maybe TRBD2 (6 bases). V lost 2 bases and J 6 bases, leaving 15 bases between the germline ends. The CDR3 sequence is 15 residues long. In germline, CDR1 is MRHNA, CDR2 SNTAGT. The CDR3 loop reads CASSDGAGTPDTQYF. The CDR3, as DNA: TGTGCCAGCAGTGACGGGGCGGGAACCCCCGATACGCAGTATTTT.

This clone occurred once. This chain joins TRBV5-1 and TRBJ1-1; D perhaps matches TRBD1 (5 bases). V was shortened by 4 bases and J by 1 base, with 11 bases between the two germline ends. This CDR3 comprises 14 residues. Germline V lookup: CDR1 SGHRS, CDR2 YFSETQ. The CDR3 is CASSVGAANTEAFF. The DNA for the CDR3 is TGCGCCAGCAGCGTTGGGGCGGCGAACACTGAAGCTTTCTTT.

For this clone: Other DNA sequences in the sample encode the same CDR3. V usage is TRBV30 and J usage is TRBJ1-5, with a weak D call TRBD1 (5 bases). Looked up from germline, CDR1 is GTSNPN and CDR2 is SVGIG (reference sequence). This CDR3 comprises 13 residues. V was trimmed by 0 bases and J by 5 bases, leaving 8 bases between them. CDR3 DNA: TGTGCCTGGAGTGTGGGAGGGGATCAGCCCCAGCATTTT. Translated, it gives CAWSVGGDQPQHF.

V gene TRBV30 combines with J gene TRBJ2-7; 10 bases fit TRBD1. This CDR3 is 14 amino acids long. The ends lost 2 bases at V and 7 bases at J; junction bases unmatched: 8. The V gene's germline CDR1 is GTSNPN and CDR2 SVGIG (reference sequence). In DNA form, the CDR3 reads TGTGCCTGGAGTTGGTCCGGGACAGGGGATGAGCAGTACTTC. The encoded protein is CAWSWSGTGDEQYF. The full variable domain, completed using reference TRBV30 and TRBJ2-7, is SQTIHQWPATLVQPVGSPLSLECTVEGTSNPNLYWYRQAAGRGLQLLFYSVGIGQISSEVPQNLSASRPQDRQFILSSKKLLLSDSGFYLCAWSWSGTGDEQYFGPGTRLTVT.

The chain employs TRBV6-1 and TRBJ2-2, with TRBD2 matching over 7 bases. This CDR3 spans 18 amino acids. Germline CDR1 and CDR2: MNHNS and SASEGT. V lost 2 bases to trimming and J lost 0 bases; unmatched junction nucleotides: 9. In DNA, the CDR3 is TGTGCCAGCAGTGAAATACTAGCGAGACTAGCGAACACCGGGGAGCTGTTTTTT. It codes for CASSEILARLANTGELFF.